Presented here are 5 T cell receptor beta chains from one specimen sequenced in a study of tumor-infiltrating lymphocytes in primary liver carcinoma. Starting material of 400 to 600 ng total RNA yielded TCR beta cDNA via a constant-region primer. Three nested multiplex PCR rounds of slightly modified ARM-PCR generated TCR beta libraries. It was with TRBV1-TRBV30 forward primers and a C-beta reverse primer that the first two PCR rounds were run, at roughly 10 cycles each. TCRdb reprocessed the multiplex PCR reads via MiXCR and lists one record per CDR3 protein. Of more than 20,000 distinct CDR3 sequences listed, approximately 79% were seen once; the top ten hold 40%. The tissue used was unsorted bulk material of about 19-33 mg. RNA and DNA were co-extracted from it with the AllPrep DNA/RNA mini kit. The sequenced material came from liver tumor tissue from sampling region 1. The subset was: tumor region T1, superior pole. The source is a woman aged 25 to 39 with primary liver carcinoma and hepatitis B virus infection.

The count of this clonotype is one. The V call is TRBV5-1, the J call TRBJ2-2, with 14 bases lining up with TRBD2. CDR3 size: 17 residues. Germline V gives CDR1 SGHRS, CDR2 YFSETQ. The CDR3 spells CISSLTGTSGSTGELFF. CDR3 in DNA: TGCATCAGCAGCCTGACCGGGACTAGCGGGAGCACCGGGGAGCTGTTTTTT.

This clonotype was detected ten times or more. CDR3 DNA: TGCAGTGCTAGTGCGGCTAGCGGGTTGGAGACCCAGTACTTC. Translating gives CSASAASGLETQYF. V and J are TRBV20-1 and TRBJ2-5; 8 positions agree with TRBD2. Germline V lookup: CDR1 DFQATT, CDR2 SNEGSKA (reference sequence). With 3 bases clipped from V and 5 bases from J, the junction kept 8 bases outside the gene matches. The CDR3 sequence is 14 residues long.

Regarding this clonotype: The conserved closing phenylalanine or tryptophan is absent in this CDR3, likely reflecting a read error. The DNA is left out, because the CDR3 cannot be placed on it with certainty; the CDR3 is given as TCRdb lists it. The chain employs TRBV11-2 and TRBJ1-6; the listed D gene, TRBD1, was not tested against the DNA. Germline-derived CDR1 and CDR2 are SGHAT and FQNNGV. The CDR3 is 14 residues long, counting both termini. The CDR3 reads CASGKGTGGSPLDS.

This clonotype was counted once. At one end, the junction sequence differs from germline, possibly due to a read error. The chain uses TRBV11-2 and TRBJ1-1; possibly TRBD1 for D (6 bases). The CDR3 loop spans 20 amino acids. Germline CDR1 and CDR2: SGHAT and FQNNGV. The CDR3 is CTSSARDGGRKKCSNTEAFF. In nucleotides, the CDR3 is TGTACCAGCAGCGCTCGGGACGGGGGGCGCAAGAAGTGTAGTAACACTGAAGCTTTCTTT.

As for this clonotype: Germline and junction disagree at one end, which may indicate a read error. The chain links TRBV2 to TRBJ2-3; tentatively, D is TRBD2 (6 bases). The CDR3 length is 17 residues. Germline values: CDR1 SNHLY, CDR2 FYNNEI. As DNA, the CDR3 is TGTACCAGCAGTTTCAGAGCTAACGGGAGATACACAGATACGCAGTATTTT. Residues: CTSSFRANGRYTDTQYF.